The entry that follows covers one T cell receptor (beta chain) sequence. The germline gives CDR1 KGHSH, CDR2 LQKENI. V dropped 3 bases and J dropped 6 bases, with 11 bases sitting between them. The CDR3 length is 13 residues. The data derive from a study of blood T cells in healthy people across ages. Primers used in a second PCR of about 7 to 12 cycles were a sample-barcoded 5' primer and a J-beta primer mix. TCRdb re-derived calls from the 5' RACE reads in MiXCR, one entry per CDR3 protein. The table has 780,000 or so distinct CDR3 sequences, more than 20% seen once. These data are also associated with another study on T cells of mothers and their children.

The receptor comes from a boy younger than 18 in good health. Sequencing used blood. The rearrangement uses TRBV18 and TRBJ1-1, with D uncertain. The CDR3 protein is CASSPDGYAEAFF. CDR3 in DNA: TGTGCCAGCTCACCCGATGGGTACGCTGAAGCTTTCTTT.